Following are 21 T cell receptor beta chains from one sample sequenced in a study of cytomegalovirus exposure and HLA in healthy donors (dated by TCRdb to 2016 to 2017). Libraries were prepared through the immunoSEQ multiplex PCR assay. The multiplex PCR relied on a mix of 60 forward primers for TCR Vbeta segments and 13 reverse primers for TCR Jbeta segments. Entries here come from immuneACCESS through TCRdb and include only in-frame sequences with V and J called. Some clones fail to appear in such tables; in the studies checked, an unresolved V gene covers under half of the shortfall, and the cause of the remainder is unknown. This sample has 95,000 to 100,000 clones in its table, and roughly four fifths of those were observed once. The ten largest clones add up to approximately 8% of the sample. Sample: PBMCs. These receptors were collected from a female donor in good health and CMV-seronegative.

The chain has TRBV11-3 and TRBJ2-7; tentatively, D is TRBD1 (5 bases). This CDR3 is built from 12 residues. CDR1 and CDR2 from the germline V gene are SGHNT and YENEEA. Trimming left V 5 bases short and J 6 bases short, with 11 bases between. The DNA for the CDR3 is TGTGCCAGCAGCCCTGACAGTGGCGAGCAGTACTTC. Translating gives CASSPDSGEQYF.

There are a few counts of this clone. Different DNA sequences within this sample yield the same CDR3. CDR3 residues: CASSVGTGANTEAFF. The CDR3 bases are TGTGCCAGCAGCGTAGGAACAGGAGCAAACACTGAAGCTTTCTTT. The chain links TRBV9 to TRBJ1-1; D may be TRBD1 (5 bases). Germline CDR1 reads SGDLS; CDR2 reads YYNGEE. Between the trimmed V and J ends, which lost 0 bases and 2 bases, there was a span of 11 bases. This CDR3 has 15 residues.

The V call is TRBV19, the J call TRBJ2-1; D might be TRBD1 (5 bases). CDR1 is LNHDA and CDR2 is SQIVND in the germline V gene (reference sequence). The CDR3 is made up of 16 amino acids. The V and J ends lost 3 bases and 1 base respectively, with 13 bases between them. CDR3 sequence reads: CASSIPTRASYNEQFF. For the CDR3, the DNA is TGTGCCAGTAGTATCCCCACCAGGGCATCCTACAATGAGCAGTTCTTC.

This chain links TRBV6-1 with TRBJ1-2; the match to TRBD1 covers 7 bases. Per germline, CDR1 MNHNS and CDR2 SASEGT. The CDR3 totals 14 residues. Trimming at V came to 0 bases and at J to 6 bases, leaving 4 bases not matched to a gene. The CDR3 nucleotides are TGTGCCAGCAGTGAAGCAACAGGGGTTCATGGCTACACCTTC. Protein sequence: CASSEATGVHGYTF.

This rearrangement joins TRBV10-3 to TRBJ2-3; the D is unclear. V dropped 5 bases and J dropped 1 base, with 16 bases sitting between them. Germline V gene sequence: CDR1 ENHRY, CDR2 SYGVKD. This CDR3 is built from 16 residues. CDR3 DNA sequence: TGTGCCATCAGTACCGGCGGTAGCTCGGGCACAGATACGCAGTATTTT. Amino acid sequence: CAISTGGSSGTDTQYF.

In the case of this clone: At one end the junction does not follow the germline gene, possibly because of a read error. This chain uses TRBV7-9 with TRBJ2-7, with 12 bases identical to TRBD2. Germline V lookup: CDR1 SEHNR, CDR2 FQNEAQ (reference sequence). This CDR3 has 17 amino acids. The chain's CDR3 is CSSSSTLAGGFSYEQYF. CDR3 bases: TGTTCCAGCAGCTCCACCCTAGCGGGAGGGTTCTCCTACGAGCAGTACTTC.

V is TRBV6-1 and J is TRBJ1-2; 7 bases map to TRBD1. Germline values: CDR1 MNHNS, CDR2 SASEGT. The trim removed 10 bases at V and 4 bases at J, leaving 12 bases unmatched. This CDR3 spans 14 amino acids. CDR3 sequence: CATQADRAVYGYTF. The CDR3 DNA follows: TGTGCCACCCAAGCCGACAGGGCAGTCTATGGCTACACCTTC.

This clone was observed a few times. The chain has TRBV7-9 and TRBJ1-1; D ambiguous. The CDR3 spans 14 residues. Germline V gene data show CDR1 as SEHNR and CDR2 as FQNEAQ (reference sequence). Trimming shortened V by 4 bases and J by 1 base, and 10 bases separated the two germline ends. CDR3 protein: CASSWGGENTEAFF. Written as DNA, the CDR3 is TGTGCCAGCAGCTGGGGAGGCGAGAACACTGAAGCTTTCTTT.

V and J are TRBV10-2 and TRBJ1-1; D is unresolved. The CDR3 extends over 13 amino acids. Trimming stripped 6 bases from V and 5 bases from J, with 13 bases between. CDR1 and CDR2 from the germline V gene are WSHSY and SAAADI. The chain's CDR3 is CASRGHSTTEAFF. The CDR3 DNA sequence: TGCGCCAGCAGGGGCCACAGTACGACTGAAGCTTTCTTT.

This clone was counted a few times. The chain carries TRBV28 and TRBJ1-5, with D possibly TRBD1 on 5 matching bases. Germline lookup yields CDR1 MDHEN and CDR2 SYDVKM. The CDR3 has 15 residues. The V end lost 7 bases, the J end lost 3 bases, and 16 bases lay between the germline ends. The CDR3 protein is CASISTPGNNQPQHF. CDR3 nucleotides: TGTGCCAGCATCTCAACCCCAGGGAACAATCAGCCCCAGCATTTT.

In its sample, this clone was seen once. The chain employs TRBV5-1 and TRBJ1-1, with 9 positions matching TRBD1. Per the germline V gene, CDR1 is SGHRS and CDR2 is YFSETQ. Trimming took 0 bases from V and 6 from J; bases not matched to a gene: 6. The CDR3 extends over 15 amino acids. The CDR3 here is CASSLVRTGVSEAFF. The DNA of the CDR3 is TGCGCCAGCAGCTTGGTGAGGACAGGGGTGTCTGAAGCTTTCTTT.

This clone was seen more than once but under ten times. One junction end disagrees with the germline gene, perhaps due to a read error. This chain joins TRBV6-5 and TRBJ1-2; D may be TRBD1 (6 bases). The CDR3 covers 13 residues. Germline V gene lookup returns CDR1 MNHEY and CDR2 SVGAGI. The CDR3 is CASSYSNVGTPIF. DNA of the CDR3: TGTGCCAGCAGTTACTCGAATGTCGGGACACCAATCTTC.

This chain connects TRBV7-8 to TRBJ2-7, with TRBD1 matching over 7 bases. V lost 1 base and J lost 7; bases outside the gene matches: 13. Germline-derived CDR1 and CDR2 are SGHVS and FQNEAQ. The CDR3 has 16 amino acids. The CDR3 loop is CASSLEIRQGVREQYF. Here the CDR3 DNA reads TGTGCCAGCAGCTTAGAAATTAGGCAGGGGGTACGGGAGCAGTACTTC.

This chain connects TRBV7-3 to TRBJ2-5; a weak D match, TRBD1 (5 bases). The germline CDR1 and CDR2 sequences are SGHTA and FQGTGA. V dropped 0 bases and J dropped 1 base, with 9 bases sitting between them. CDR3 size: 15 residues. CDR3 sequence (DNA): TGTGCCAGCAGCTTAACTGGGGCAGCCCAAGAGACCCAGTACTTC. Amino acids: CASSLTGAAQETQYF.

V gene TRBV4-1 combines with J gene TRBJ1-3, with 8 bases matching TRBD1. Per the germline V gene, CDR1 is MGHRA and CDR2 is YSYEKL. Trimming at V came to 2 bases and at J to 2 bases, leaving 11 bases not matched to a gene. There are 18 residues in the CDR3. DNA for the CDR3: TGCGCCAGCAGCCAATCCCCTCCAGGGGGCTCGGCTGGAAACACCATATATTTT. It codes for CASSQSPPGGSAGNTIYF.

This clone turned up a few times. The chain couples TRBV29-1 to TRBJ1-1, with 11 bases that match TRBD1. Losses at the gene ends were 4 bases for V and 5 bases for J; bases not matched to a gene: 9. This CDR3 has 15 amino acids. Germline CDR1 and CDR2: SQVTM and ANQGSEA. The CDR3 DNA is TGCAGCGTTGGCCCGGACAGGGGGCGCGGGACTGAAGCTTTCTTT. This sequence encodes CSVGPDRGRGTEAFF. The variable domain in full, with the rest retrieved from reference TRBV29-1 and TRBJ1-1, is SAVISQKPSRDICQRGTSLTIQCQVDSQVTMMFWYRQQPGQSLTLIATANQGSEATYESGFVIDKFPISRPNLTFSTLTVSNMSPEDSSIYLCSVGPDRGRGTEAFFGQGTRLTVV.

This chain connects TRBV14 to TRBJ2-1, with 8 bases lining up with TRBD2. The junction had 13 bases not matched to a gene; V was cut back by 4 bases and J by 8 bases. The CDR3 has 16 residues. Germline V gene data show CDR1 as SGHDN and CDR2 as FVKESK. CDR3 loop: CASSPSPGLAGDEQFF. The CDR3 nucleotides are TGTGCCAGCAGCCCTTCCCCCGGACTAGCTGGGGATGAGCAGTTCTTC. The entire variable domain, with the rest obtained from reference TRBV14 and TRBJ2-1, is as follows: EAGVTQFPSHSVIEKGQTVTLRCDPISGHDNLYWYRRVMGKEIKFLLHFVKESKQDESGMPNNRFLAERTGGTYSTLKVQPAELEDSGVYFCASSPSPGLAGDEQFFGPGTRLTVL.

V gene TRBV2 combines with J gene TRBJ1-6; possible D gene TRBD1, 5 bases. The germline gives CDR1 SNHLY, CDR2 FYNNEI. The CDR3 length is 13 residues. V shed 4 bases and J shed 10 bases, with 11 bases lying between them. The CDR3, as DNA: TGTGCCAGCAGTGGGGGGGTGGGGTCACCCCTCCACTTT. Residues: CASSGGVGSPLHF.

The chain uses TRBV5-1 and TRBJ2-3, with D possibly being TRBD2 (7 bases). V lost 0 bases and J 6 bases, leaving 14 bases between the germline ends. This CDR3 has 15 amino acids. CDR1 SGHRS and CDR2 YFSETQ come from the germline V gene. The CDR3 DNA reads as TGCGCCAGCAGCTTGGCGGGGGGCCCTGAGGATACGCAGTATTTT. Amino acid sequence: CASSLAGGPEDTQYF.

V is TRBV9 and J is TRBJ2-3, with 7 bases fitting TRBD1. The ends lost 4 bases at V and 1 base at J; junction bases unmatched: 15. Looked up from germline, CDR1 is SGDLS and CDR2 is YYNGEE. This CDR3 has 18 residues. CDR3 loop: CASSYTILNRGGTDTQYF. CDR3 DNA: TGTGCCAGCAGCTATACAATCCTCAACAGGGGCGGCACAGATACGCAGTATTTT.

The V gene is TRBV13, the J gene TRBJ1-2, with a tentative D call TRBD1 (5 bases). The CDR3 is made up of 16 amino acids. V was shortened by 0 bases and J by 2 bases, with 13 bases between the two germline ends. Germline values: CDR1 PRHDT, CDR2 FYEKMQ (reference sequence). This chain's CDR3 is CASSLGARGTNYGYTF. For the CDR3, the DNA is TGTGCCAGCAGCTTAGGGGCACGGGGGACCAACTATGGCTACACCTTC.